These 26 T cell receptor beta chains originate from one sample sequenced in a study of shared clonotypes between healthy human individuals. Data came from immunoSEQ multiplex PCR; TCRdb stores just in-frame clones and leaves some out. Altogether 400,000 to 500,000 clones are present, about 80% being singletons, with the ten largest covering about 12%. Sequencing was done on a sample of PBMCs. The receptors were gathered from a woman aged 40 to 50 in good health. Some clones in this sample may be carry-over from other donors' samples.

The CDR3 reads CASSQPRREGNEQYF. In DNA, the CDR3 is TGTGCCAGCAGCCAACCTAGGAGGGAGGGGAACGAGCAGTACTTC. The V gene is TRBV7-2, the J gene TRBJ2-7, with 7 positions matching TRBD2. Germline lookup yields CDR1 SGHTA and CDR2 FQGNSA. V lost 5 bases, J lost 5 bases, and 12 bases stayed unmatched. The CDR3 loop spans 15 amino acids.

The genes are TRBV5-1 and TRBJ2-5; 13 nucleotides agree with TRBD2. Germline V gives CDR1 SGHRS, CDR2 YFSETQ. J gave up 1 base and V 4 bases, and 7 bases lay outside the gene matches. CDR3 length equals 17 residues. This CDR3 reads CASSRPGLAGAQETQYF. CDR3 DNA: TGCGCCAGCAGCCGTCCTGGACTAGCGGGAGCCCAAGAGACCCAGTACTTC. Full variable domain (missing parts from reference TRBV5-1 and TRBJ2-5): KAGVTQTPRYLIKTRGQQVTLSCSPISGHRSVSWYQQTPGQGLQFLFEYFSETQRNKGNFPGRFSGRQFSNSRSEMNVSTLELGDSALYLCASSRPGLAGAQETQYFGPGTRLLVL.

This chain connects TRBV7-9 to TRBJ2-7; possible D gene TRBD1, 6 bases. This CDR3 comprises 14 residues. Germline V gene data show CDR1 as SEHNR and CDR2 as FQNEAQ (reference sequence). V lost 4 bases to trimming and J lost 5 bases, with 15 bases between them. CDR3 bases: TGTGCCAGCAGCTCGGAACAGGGTCGCGACGAGCAGTACTTC. Protein sequence: CASSSEQGRDEQYF.

For the CDR3, the DNA is TGTGCCAGCAGCCTAGGACTAGGTGGGCCAGATACGCAGTATTTT. Its protein is CASSLGLGGPDTQYF. The chain has TRBV7-3 and TRBJ2-3, with 7 nucleotides matching TRBD2. J was trimmed by 4 bases and V by 5 bases; bases with no gene match: 9. This CDR3 is built from 15 residues. CDR1 is SGHTA and CDR2 is FQGTGA in the germline V gene.

The genes are TRBV28 and TRBJ2-3, with D perhaps matching TRBD1 or TRBD2 (5 bases each). The CDR3 runs 16 residues. Germline-derived CDR1 and CDR2 are MDHEN and SYDVKM. V dropped 5 bases and J dropped 0 bases, with 15 bases sitting between them. CDR3 coding DNA: TGTGCCAGCAGTGAGTTTAGGGACCTCAGCACAGATACGCAGTATTTT. It is translated as CASSEFRDLSTDTQYF.

The rearrangement joins TRBV4-2 to TRBJ2-2; 12 bases are shared with TRBD2. The ends lost 2 bases at V and 3 bases at J; junction bases unmatched: 10. Germline values: CDR1 LGHNA, CDR2 YNFKEQ. The CDR3 consists of 19 residues. CDR3 nucleotide sequence: TGTGCCAGCAGCCAATCTGGACTAGCGGGACCGTCGGACACCGGGGAGCTGTTTTTT. Protein product: CASSQSGLAGPSDTGELFF.

Details on this clone: Possible read error: a much larger clone is one base away. As the CDR3 is not closed by the conserved phenylalanine or tryptophan, this likely results from a read error. The chain links TRBV5-6 to TRBJ2-7; D is unresolved. This CDR3 has 15 amino acids. V was cut by 0 bases and J by 3 bases, with 13 bases left in between. Germline V gene lookup returns CDR1 SGHDT and CDR2 YYEEEE. The CDR3 bases are TGTGCCAGCAGCTTGGCGCCTAGTTGGGTCTACGAGCAGTACCTC. Its translation is CASSLAPSWVYEQYL.

The chain recombines TRBV6-6 with TRBJ2-3; D uncertain. The germline V and J ends were trimmed by 6 bases and 2 bases, with 18 bases remaining between them. In germline, CDR1 is MNHNY, CDR2 SVGAGI (reference sequence). The CDR3 runs to 16 residues. The CDR3 nucleotides are TGTGCCAGCAGCAAACCCCACGGAAGGACCACAGATACGCAGTATTTT. Translating it yields CASSKPHGRTTDTQYF.

The rearrangement uses TRBV5-6 and TRBJ2-3; the D is unclear. The CDR3 length is 12 residues. The germline CDR1 and CDR2 sequences are SGHDT and YYEEEE. V was cut by 4 bases and J by 2 bases, with 5 bases left in between. CDR3: CASSLITDTQYF. CDR3 coding DNA: TGTGCCAGCAGCCTAATCACAGATACGCAGTATTTT.

This chain uses TRBV29-1 with TRBJ2-7, with TRBD2 identical over 11 bases. Germline values: CDR1 SQVTM, CDR2 ANQGSEA. The V and J ends lost 4 bases and 0 bases, in that order; junction bases with no gene match: 2. The CDR3 sequence is 14 residues long. CDR3 bases: TGCAGCGTTGCCCTAGCGGGGGGCTCCTACGAGCAGTACTTC. It encodes CSVALAGGSYEQYF.

On this clone itself: With only one base between it and a far larger clone, this is likely a read error. The rearrangement joins TRBV30 to TRBJ2-3; 8 bases map to TRBD2. The CDR3 runs to 17 residues. Unmatched junction bases numbered 12, after V lost 2 bases and J lost 2 bases. Per the germline V gene, CDR1 is GTSNPN and CDR2 is SVGIG (reference sequence). DNA for the CDR3: TGTGCCTGGAGTAGCGCGGGAGGAGAGATAATCACAGATACGCAGTATTTT. Its protein is CAWSSAGGEIITDTQYF.

In the case of this clone: Other nucleotide sequences in the sample specify the same CDR3. The J gene is TRBJ2-1, the V gene TRBV11-3, with a weak D call TRBD2 (5 bases). The germline CDR1 and CDR2 sequences are SGHNT and YENEEA. V was trimmed by 1 base and J by 3 bases, leaving 10 bases between them. The CDR3 totals 15 residues. The CDR3 DNA sequence: TGTGCCAGCAGCTTAGGTGGGAGAAGCTACAATGAGCAGTTCTTC. Translating it yields CASSLGGRSYNEQFF.

The chain joins TRBV30 to TRBJ1-1; D is uncertain. This CDR3 has 14 amino acids. The germline V gene has CDR1 GTSNPN and CDR2 SVGIG (reference sequence). V lost 2 bases to trimming and J lost 7 bases, with 17 bases between them. CDR3 coding DNA: TGTGCCTGGAGTCCAAACCTTAGGACGGATGAAGCTTTCTTT. Protein product: CAWSPNLRTDEAFF.

This chain connects TRBV19 to TRBJ2-3, with TRBD2 matching over 7 bases. This CDR3 region has 16 residues. Losses at the gene ends were 3 bases for V and 1 base for J; bases not matched to a gene: 7. Germline lookup yields CDR1 LNHDA and CDR2 SQIVND (reference sequence). The CDR3 here is CASSILGGSRTDTQYF. The CDR3 DNA sequence: TGTGCCAGTAGTATTCTGGGCGGGAGCCGCACAGATACGCAGTATTTT. The variable domain in full, completed from reference TRBV19 and TRBJ2-3, reads DGGITQSPKYLFRKEGQNVTLSCEQNLNHDAMYWYRQDPGQGLRLIYYSQIVNDFQKGDIAEGYSVSREKKESFPLTVTSAQKNPTAFYLCASSILGGSRTDTQYFGPGTRLTVL.

This clone was found a few times. The chain couples TRBV2 to TRBJ1-5; tentatively, D is TRBD1 (5 bases). The V and J ends lost 6 bases and 3 bases respectively, with 12 bases between them. This CDR3 region has 14 residues. Germline CDR1 SNHLY, CDR2 FYNNEI. The CDR3 sequence is CASSARANNQPQHF. The DNA for the CDR3 is TGTGCCAGCAGCGCCAGGGCCAACAATCAGCCCCAGCATTTT.

The CDR3 protein is CASSLAGRRTEAFF. The CDR3 DNA follows: TGTGCCAGCAGCTTAGCGGGTAGAAGGACTGAAGCTTTCTTT. The V call is TRBV7-9, the J call TRBJ1-1; no definite D call. Germline CDR1 reads SEHNR; CDR2 reads FQNEAQ (reference sequence). The V gene lost 0 bases and the J gene lost 5 bases, with 10 bases spanning the gap. The CDR3 spans 14 residues.

This chain joins TRBV27 and TRBJ1-1; weak D call: TRBD1 (5 bases). The CDR3 consists of 14 residues. The germline CDR1 and CDR2 sequences are MNHEY and SMNVEV (reference sequence). Trimming stripped 6 bases from V and 0 bases from J, with 11 bases between. The chain's CDR3 is CASRGGILNTEAFF. The CDR3 DNA sequence: TGTGCCAGCAGGGGGGGGATTTTGAACACTGAAGCTTTCTTT.

The sample holds a few counts of this clone. This chain uses TRBV7-6 with TRBJ2-7, with D maybe TRBD2 (6 bases). The CDR3 contains 15 residues. The V gene lost 5 bases and the J gene lost 4 bases, with 18 bases spanning the gap. Germline V gene lookup returns CDR1 SGHVS and CDR2 FNYEAQ. DNA for the CDR3: TGTGCCAGCAGCCCCGGGACTTCGAATCAATACGAGCAGTACTTC. Translated: CASSPGTSNQYEQYF.

This chain joins TRBV7-2 and TRBJ2-5; 8 nucleotides line up with TRBD1. This CDR3 region has 14 residues. Germline lookup yields CDR1 SGHTA and CDR2 FQGNSA. J was trimmed by 2 bases and V by 4 bases; bases with no gene match: 3. In DNA, the CDR3 is TGTGCCAGCAGCTCACAGGGGGTTCAAGAGACCCAGTACTTC. This encodes CASSSQGVQETQYF.

The V gene is TRBV4-1, the J gene TRBJ2-5; possibly TRBD1 for D (5 bases). Trimming stripped 2 bases from V and 5 bases from J, with 9 bases between. Germline lookup yields CDR1 MGHRA and CDR2 YSYEKL. CDR3 length equals 13 residues. As DNA, the CDR3 is TGCGCCAGCAGCCAATACAGGACGGAGACCCAGTACTTC. This encodes CASSQYRTETQYF.

V usage is TRBV6-5 and J usage is TRBJ1-6; 7 nucleotides agree with TRBD1. J gave up 8 bases and V 6 bases, and 10 bases lay outside the gene matches. This CDR3 contains 15 residues. Germline lookup yields CDR1 MNHEY and CDR2 SVGAGI. The CDR3 protein is CASSRPGQPYSPLHF. The CDR3 coding sequence is TGTGCCAGCAGCCGACCGGGACAGCCTTATTCACCCCTCCACTTT.

The chain joins TRBV7-3 to TRBJ2-1; D not resolved. CDR3 length: 13 amino acids. The V gene's germline CDR1 is SGHTA and CDR2 FQGTGA. The V gene lost 2 bases and the J gene lost 5 bases, with 7 bases spanning the gap. The CDR3 sequence: CASSLDGNNEQFF. The CDR3 region has the DNA TGTGCCAGCAGCTTAGACGGAAACAATGAGCAGTTCTTC.

J is TRBJ1-4 and V is TRBV7-9; TRBD1 matches 8 bases. CDR1 is SEHNR, CDR2 FQNEAQ, per germline (reference sequence). Germline trimming cut 1 base from V and 4 bases from J; bases unmatched to any gene: 5. This CDR3 is built from 16 residues. The CDR3 DNA reads as TGTGCCAGCAGCTTAGGATGGGACAGGTATAATGAAAAACTGTTTTTT. It encodes CASSLGWDRYNEKLFF.

The CDR3 region is CASSSTGLAGDTGELFF. DNA of the CDR3: TGTGCCAGCAGCTCCACGGGACTAGCGGGGGACACCGGGGAGCTGTTTTTT. This chain joins TRBV7-3 and TRBJ2-2; 14 nucleotides match TRBD2. This CDR3 contains 17 residues. The germline V gene has CDR1 SGHTA and CDR2 FQGTGA. V shed 4 bases, J shed 3 bases, and the junction held 4 bases outside the gene matches.

The J gene is TRBJ1-1, the V gene TRBV27, with 10 bases lining up with TRBD1. V lost 6 bases to trimming and J lost 3 bases; unmatched junction nucleotides: 19. Germline loops: CDR1 MNHEY, CDR2 SMNVEV (reference sequence). The CDR3 runs to 19 residues. CDR3 loop: CASRPGQGLPPSSYTEAFF. CDR3 DNA sequence: TGTGCCAGCAGACCGGGACAGGGGCTCCCTCCGTCATCGTACACTGAAGCTTTCTTT.

The CDR3 DNA is TGTGCCAGCAGCCAACTAGCTTTTCCGTTCTTC. The encoded protein is CASSQLAFPFF. V is TRBV7-4 and J is TRBJ2-1, with a possible D match to TRBD2 (6 bases). In germline, CDR1 is SGHVT, CDR2 SQSDAQ. The CDR3 is made up of 11 amino acids. The V end was cut by 5 bases, the J end by 15 bases, with 14 bases between.